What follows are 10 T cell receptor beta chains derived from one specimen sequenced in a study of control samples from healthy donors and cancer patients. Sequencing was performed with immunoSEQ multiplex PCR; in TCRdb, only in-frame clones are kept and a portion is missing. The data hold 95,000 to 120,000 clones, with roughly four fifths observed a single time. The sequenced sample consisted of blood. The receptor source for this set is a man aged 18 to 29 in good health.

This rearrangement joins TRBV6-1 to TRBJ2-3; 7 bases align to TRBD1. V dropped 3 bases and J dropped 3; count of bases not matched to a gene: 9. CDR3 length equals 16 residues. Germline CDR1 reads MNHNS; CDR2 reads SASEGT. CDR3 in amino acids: CASSDIPGQLTDTQYF. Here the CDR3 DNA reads TGTGCCAGCAGTGACATACCGGGACAGCTGACAGATACGCAGTATTTT.

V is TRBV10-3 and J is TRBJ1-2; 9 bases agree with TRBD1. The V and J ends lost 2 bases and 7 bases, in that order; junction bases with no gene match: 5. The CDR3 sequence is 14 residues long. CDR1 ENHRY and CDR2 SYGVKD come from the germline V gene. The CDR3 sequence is CAISEAGTGSGYTF. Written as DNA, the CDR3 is TGTGCCATCAGTGAGGCCGGGACAGGGAGTGGCTACACCTTC.

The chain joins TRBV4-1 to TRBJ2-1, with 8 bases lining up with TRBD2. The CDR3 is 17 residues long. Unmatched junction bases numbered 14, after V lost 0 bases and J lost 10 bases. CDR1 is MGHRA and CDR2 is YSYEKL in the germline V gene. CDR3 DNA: TGCGCCAGCAGCCAAGATACGCGACTAGCGATTCTGGGGGAGCAGTTCTTC. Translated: CASSQDTRLAILGEQFF.

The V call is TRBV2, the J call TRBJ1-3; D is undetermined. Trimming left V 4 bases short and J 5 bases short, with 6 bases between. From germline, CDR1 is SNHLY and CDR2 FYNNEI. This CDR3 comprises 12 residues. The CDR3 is CASSAQRNTIYF. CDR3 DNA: TGTGCCAGCAGTGCTCAGAGAAACACCATATATTTT. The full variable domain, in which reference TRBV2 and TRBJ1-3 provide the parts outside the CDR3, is EPEVTQTPSHQVTQMGQEVILRCVPISNHLYFYWYRQILGQKVEFLVSFYNNEISEKSEIFDDQFSVERPDGSNFTLKIRSTKLEDSAMYFCASSAQRNTIYFGEGSWLTVV.

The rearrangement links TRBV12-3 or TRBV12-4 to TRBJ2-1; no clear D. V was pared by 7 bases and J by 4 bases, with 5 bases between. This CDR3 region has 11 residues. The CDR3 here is CASTLYNEQFF. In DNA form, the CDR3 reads TGTGCCAGCACCCTATACAATGAGCAGTTCTTC.

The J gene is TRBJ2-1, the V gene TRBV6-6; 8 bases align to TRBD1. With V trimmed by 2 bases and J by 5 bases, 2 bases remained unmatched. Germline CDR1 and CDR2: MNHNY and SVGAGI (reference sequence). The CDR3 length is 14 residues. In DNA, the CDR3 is TGTGCCAGCAGTTACGGGACAGGCAACAATGAGCAGTTCTTC. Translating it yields CASSYGTGNNEQFF.

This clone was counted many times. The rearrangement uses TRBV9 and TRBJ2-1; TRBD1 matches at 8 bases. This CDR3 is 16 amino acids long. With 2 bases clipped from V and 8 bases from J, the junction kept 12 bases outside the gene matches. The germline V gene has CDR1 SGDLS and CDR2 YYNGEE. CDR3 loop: CASSVGDRGLSYEQFF. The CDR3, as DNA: TGTGCCAGCAGCGTCGGAGACAGGGGCCTTTCCTATGAGCAGTTCTTC.

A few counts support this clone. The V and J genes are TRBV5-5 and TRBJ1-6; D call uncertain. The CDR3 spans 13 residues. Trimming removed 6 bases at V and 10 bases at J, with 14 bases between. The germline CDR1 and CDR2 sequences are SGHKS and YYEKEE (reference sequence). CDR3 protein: CASTLIVGSPLHF. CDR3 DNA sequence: TGTGCCAGCACCCTGATCGTTGGATCACCCCTCCACTTT.

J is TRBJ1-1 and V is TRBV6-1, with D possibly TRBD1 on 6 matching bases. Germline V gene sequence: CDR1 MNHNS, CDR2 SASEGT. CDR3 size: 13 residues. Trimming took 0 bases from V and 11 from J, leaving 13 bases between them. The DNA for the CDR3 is TGTGCCAGCAGTGAAGCGGGCAGGGGATGGGCTTTCTTT. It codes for CASSEAGRGWAFF.

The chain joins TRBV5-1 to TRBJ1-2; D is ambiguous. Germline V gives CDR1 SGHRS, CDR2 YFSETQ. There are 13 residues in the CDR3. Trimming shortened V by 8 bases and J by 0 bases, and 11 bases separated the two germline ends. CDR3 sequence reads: CASKPVPNYGYTF. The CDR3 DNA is TGCGCCAGTAAACCCGTTCCTAACTATGGCTACACCTTC.